This TCR beta chain originates from a study of human T cells and chemical hapten exposure. Time point specified: pre-sensitization, week 0. Specified treatment: therapeutic diphenylcyclopropenone sensitization with weekly scalp DPC. V gave up 7 bases and J gave up 5 bases; unmatched junction bases: 7. From germline, CDR1 is ENHRY and CDR2 SYGVKD. This CDR3 contains 14 residues. Each CDR3 protein is one row after TCRdb ran MiXCR on the RACE reads. This sample yields 240,000 or so distinct CDR3 sequences, of which about 9.4% are seen a single time; over 2% belongs to the top ten. This clonotype showed up many times.

V usage is TRBV10-3 and J usage is TRBJ2-5, with 10 bases that match TRBD1. The clonotype comes from a woman between 40 and 55 years old with alopecia areata. Some clones in this sample may be carry-over from other donors' samples. The specimen comprised whole blood, sampled in connection with sensitization to the hapten diphenylcyclopropenone (DPC). The CDR3 protein is CAIKGQGLKETQYF. CDR3 DNA sequence: TGTGCCATCAAGGGACAGGGGCTGAAGGAGACCCAGTACTTC.